This T cell receptor (beta chain) comes out of a study of beta chain features in type 1 diabetes. Isolated RNA was reverse transcribed in full, so expressed TCRB transcripts were sequenced. There were 3 million to 4 million reads on average in the naive, central memory and regulatory T cell samples. Only in-frame clones appear in the TCRdb table, and some are missing; sequencing was by immunoSEQ multiplex PCR. The data contain around 330,000 clones, 11% of them singletons. Germline CDR1 reads KGHSH; CDR2 reads LQKENI. The CDR3 loop spans 15 amino acids. The ends lost 3 bases at V and 3 bases at J; junction bases unmatched: 4.

This TCR was sampled from a woman aged 25 to 39 in good health. Sequenced sample: naive CD4+ T cells from blood. The chain employs TRBV18 and TRBJ2-1, with TRBD2 matching 8 bases. This chain's CDR3 is CASSPAGGVYNEQFF. Here the CDR3 DNA reads TGTGCCAGCTCACCGGCGGGAGGAGTCTACAATGAGCAGTTCTTC.